The clone carrying this TCR beta chain was detected many times. The antigen is undetermined. This entry is derived from a study of CD8 T cells in ankylosing spondylitis. The CDR3 consists of 15 residues. Germline CDR1 is SGHRS and CDR2 is YFSETQ. Trimming cost V 2 bases and J 7 bases, with 19 bases left between them. Quantitative molecular-barcoded 5'-RACE generated the TCR beta libraries. TCRdb processed the 5' RACE reads anew with MiXCR; each CDR3 protein has one entry. The sample shows hundreds of thousands of distinct CDR3 sequences, roughly 8.2% of them seen only once. Study results and limitations: Apparently characteristic of ankylosing spondylitis blood was a TCR beta motif (about eight highly homologous variants). Relatively rare in peripheral blood, disease-linked clones were also CD8+. In ankylosing spondylitis patients, matched synovial fluid reportedly showed significant enrichment of disease-linked clones.

The sequence was collected from a female donor with ankylosing spondylitis or in good health (not recorded which). The sequenced material came from blood, either unsorted or a sorted T cell fraction (not recorded which). The chain links TRBV5-1 to TRBJ2-7; D is perhaps TRBD1 or TRBD2 (5 bases each). CDR3 DNA: TGCGCCAGCAGCTTCAATCCGGGACGTGCTTGGGAGCAGTACTTC. It translates to CASSFNPGRAWEQYF.